This T cell receptor beta chain was captured in a study of T cell responses to AZD1222 COVID-19 vaccine. Notes on the study in general: At study baseline, merely over 5 AZD1222 recipients were seropositive.

Profiling relied on immunoSEQ multiplex PCR, and the TCRdb table lists in-frame clones only, not all of them. The table has under 100,000 clones, approximately 85% seen once. V was trimmed by 3 bases and J by 1 base, leaving 12 bases between them. CDR1 is LNHDA, CDR2 SQIVND, per germline (reference sequence). The length of the CDR3 is 15 residues. Points on this clone: Its specificity is not known.

This TCR derives from an adult who received the AZD1222 COVID-19 vaccine. V usage is TRBV19 and J usage is TRBJ2-5, with D possibly called TRBD1 or TRBD2 (5 bases each). The source material was peripheral blood, sampled 28 days after the second AZD1222 dose. The chain's CDR3 is CASSISRGPQETQYF. CDR3 sequence (DNA): TGTGCCAGTAGTATCTCCCGGGGCCCCCAAGAGACCCAGTACTTC.